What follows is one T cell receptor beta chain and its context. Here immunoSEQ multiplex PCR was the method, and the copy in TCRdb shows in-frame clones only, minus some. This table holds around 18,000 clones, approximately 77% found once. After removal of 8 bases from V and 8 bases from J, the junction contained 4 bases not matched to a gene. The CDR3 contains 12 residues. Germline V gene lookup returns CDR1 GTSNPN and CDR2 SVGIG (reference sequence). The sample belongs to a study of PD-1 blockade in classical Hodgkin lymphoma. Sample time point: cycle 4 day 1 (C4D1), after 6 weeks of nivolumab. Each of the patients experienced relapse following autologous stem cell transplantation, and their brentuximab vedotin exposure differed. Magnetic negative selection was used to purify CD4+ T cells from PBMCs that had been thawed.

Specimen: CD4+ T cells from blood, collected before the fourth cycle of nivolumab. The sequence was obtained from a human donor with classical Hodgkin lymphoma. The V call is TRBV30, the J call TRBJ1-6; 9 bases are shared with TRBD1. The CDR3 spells CAARTGDSPLHF. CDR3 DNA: TGTGCCGCAAGGACAGGGGATTCACCCCTCCACTTT.